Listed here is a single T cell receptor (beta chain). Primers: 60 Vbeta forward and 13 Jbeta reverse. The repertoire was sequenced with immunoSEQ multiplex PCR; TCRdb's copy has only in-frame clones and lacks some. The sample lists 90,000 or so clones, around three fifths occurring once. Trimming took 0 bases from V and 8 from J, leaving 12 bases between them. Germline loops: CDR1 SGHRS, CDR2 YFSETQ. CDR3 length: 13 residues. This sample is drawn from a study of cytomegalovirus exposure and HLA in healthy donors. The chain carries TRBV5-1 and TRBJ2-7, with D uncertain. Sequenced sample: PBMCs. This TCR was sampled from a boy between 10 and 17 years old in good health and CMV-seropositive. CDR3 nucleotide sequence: TGCGCCAGCAGCTTGGAATCCTCTAGAAAGCAGTACTTC. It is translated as CASSLESSRKQYF.